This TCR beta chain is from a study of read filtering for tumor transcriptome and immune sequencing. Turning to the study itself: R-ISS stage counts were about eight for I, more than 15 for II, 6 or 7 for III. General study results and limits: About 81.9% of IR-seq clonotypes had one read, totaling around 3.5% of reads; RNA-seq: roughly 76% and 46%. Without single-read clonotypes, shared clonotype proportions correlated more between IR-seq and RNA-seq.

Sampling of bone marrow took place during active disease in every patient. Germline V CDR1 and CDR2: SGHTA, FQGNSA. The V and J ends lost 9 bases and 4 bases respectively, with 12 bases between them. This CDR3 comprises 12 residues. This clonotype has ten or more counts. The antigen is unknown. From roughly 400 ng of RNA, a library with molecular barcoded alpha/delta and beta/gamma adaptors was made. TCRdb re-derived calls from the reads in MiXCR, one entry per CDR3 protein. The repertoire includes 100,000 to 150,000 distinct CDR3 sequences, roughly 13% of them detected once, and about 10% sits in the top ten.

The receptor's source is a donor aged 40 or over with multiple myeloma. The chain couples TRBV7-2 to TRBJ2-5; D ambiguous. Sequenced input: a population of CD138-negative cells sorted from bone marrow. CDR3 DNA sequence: TGTGCCAGTCCAGATTTAGGAGAGACCCAGTACTTC. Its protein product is CASPDLGETQYF.